The clone carrying this T cell receptor (beta chain) was found many times. Noted treatment: some 20 received Ad26.COV2.S at low or high dose, single or two shots; a few received placebo; per-sample allocation not given. Each sample was drawn 63 days after the first injection (of vaccine or placebo). These data come from a study of Ad26.COV2.S vaccination and SARS-CoV-2 variants. Across the whole study: Ad26.COV2.S shots went into the muscle once or twice, 56 days apart.

The data were produced by immunoSEQ multiplex PCR, yet TCRdb's version contains in-frame clones alone and is incomplete. The sample shows some 340,000 clones, around 85% of them seen only once. The CDR3 sequence is 15 residues long. Germline assignment: CDR1 MNHEY and CDR2 SMNVEV (reference sequence). The ends were cut back, 5 bases at V and 2 bases at J, with 15 bases in the middle. V is TRBV27 and J is TRBJ1-2; D is possibly TRBD1 (6 bases). The sample in question was peripheral blood, obtained in a trial of Ad26.COV2.S vaccine versus placebo. This sequence was found in a person aged 18-60 years who received the Ad26.COV2.S COVID-19 vaccine or a placebo. The CDR3 loop is CASSLPTGTNYGYTF. The DNA of the CDR3 is TGTGCCAGCAGTCTCCCTACAGGGACCAACTATGGCTACACCTTC.